This is a list of T cell receptor beta chains from one sample in a study of CD8+ T cells in alopecia areata. Using immunoSEQ multiplex PCR, the repertoire was profiled, and TCRdb retains in-frame clones only, with some absent. This sample has 200,000 to 250,000 clones, with under 40% found just once. Sequencing used CD4+ T cells sorted from blood, obtained at approximately week 30, from a patient treated with tofacitinib. The receptor set was obtained from a human donor with alopecia areata. The CDR3 runs from the conserved cysteine through the conserved F or W. Each record gives: V gene, D gene, J gene, clone size, CDR3 DNA, CDR3 protein. D genes are given only for firm matches. A clone size is listed for some rows: how often the clone was seen (once, few, many), or a class if it is expanded.

TRBV5-1	-	TRBJ1-2	-	TGCGCCAGCAGCACGGGATCGGGGGCTTCCTATGGCTACACCTTC	CASSTGSGASYGYTF
TRBV5-4	-	TRBJ1-6	-	TGTGCCAGCAGCTGGACGGGGAATTCACCCCTCCACTTT	CASSWTGNSPLHF
TRBV27	-	TRBJ1-6	-	TGTGCCAGCAGTTTAAAGGGGGGCAGGAATTCACCCCTCCACTTT	CASSLKGGRNSPLHF
TRBV5-4	-	TRBJ2-5	-	TGTGCTACCTCCCTGGACCAGAAAGAGACCCAGTACTTC	CATSLDQKETQYF
TRBV30	-	TRBJ2-1	few	TGTGCCTGGGTGGTGGTGGGTTCCATCTACAATGAGCAGTTCTTC	CAWVVVGSIYNEQFF
TRBV27	TRBD1	TRBJ2-5	-	TGTGCCAGCAGTTTATGGGGGACAGGGAGTGCAGAGACCCAGTACTTC	CASSLWGTGSAETQYF
TRBV19	TRBD1	TRBJ2-1	-	TGTGCCAGTAGTATCGTCCGGGGACAGGGTAAGAATGAGCAGTTCTTC	CASSIVRGQGKNEQFF
TRBV29-1	-	TRBJ1-1	-	TGCAGCGTTGAAGGGAGGAGTTCGGGTGAAGCTTTCTTT	CSVEGRSSGEAFF
TRBV9	-	TRBJ1-2	-	TGTGCCAGCAGCCAGGACAGAGAGTATGGCTACACCTTC	CASSQDREYGYTF
TRBV13	TRBD2	TRBJ2-3	-	TGTGCCAGCAGCCGGACTAGCGGGAGTCGGGATACGCAGTATTTT	CASSRTSGSRDTQYF
TRBV6-5	TRBD1	TRBJ2-1	few	TGTGCCAGCAGCCGGGACAGGGCCACCTACAATGAGCAGTTCTTC	CASSRDRATYNEQFF
TRBV6-5	-	TRBJ2-3	-	TGTGCCAGCAGTCTAAATAGCGGTAGCACAGATACGCAGTATTTT	CASSLNSGSTDTQYF
TRBV4-1	-	TRBJ1-3	few	TGCGCCAGCAGCCAGAACAGGGTTACCCTCTCTGGAAACACCATATATTTT	CASSQNRVTLSGNTIYF
TRBV5-6	-	TRBJ2-7	-	TGTGCCAGCAGCTTGCAGGGGGGATCCTACGAGCAGTACTTC	CASSLQGGSYEQYF
TRBV7-2	-	TRBJ2-7	few	TGTGCCAGCAGCCCACAAGGCGGGAAGAGCTCCTACGAGCAGTACTTC	CASSPQGGKSSYEQYF
TRBV5-1	TRBD2	TRBJ2-1	-	TGCGCCAGCAGCCCGACTAGCGGACCCGGGATGGAGCAGTTCTTC	CASSPTSGPGMEQFF
TRBV27	-	TRBJ1-4	few	TGTGCCAGCAGTGGGTTGGGGGAAAAACTGTTTTTT	CASSGLGEKLFF
TRBV9	-	TRBJ1-1	-	TGTGCCAGCAGCGTAGATGGCAGGGGAACTGAAGCTTTCTTT	CASSVDGRGTEAFF
TRBV18	TRBD1	TRBJ1-4	few	TGTGCCAGCTCACCCTCGAGACAGGGTGTTGAAAAACTGTTTTTT	CASSPSRQGVEKLFF
TRBV10-3	-	TRBJ1-3	few	TGTGCCATCAGTGACGGGCAGTTCTCTGGAAACACCATATATTTT	CAISDGQFSGNTIYF
TRBV10-3	-	TRBJ2-4	-	TGTGCCATCAGTGAAGGGAATCCCCCAAGCATTCAGTACTTC	CAISEGNPPSIQYF
TRBV4-1	-	TRBJ2-7	-	TGCGCCAGCAGCCAAGCCTTGAGTGGGATCACCTACGAGCAGTACTTC	CASSQALSGITYEQYF
TRBV7-3	-	TRBJ2-3	-	TGTGCCAGCAGCTTAATGGCGGGTACCCCAGATACGCAGTATTTT	CASSLMAGTPDTQYF
TRBV15	-	TRBJ1-5	few	TGTGCCACCAGCCCCCGGGGGGGGAGGAGCGGATATAGCAATCAGCCCCAGCATTTT	CATSPRGGRSGYSNQPQHF
TRBV5-1	TRBD2	TRBJ2-2	-	TGCGCCAGCAGCCGACTAGCGGGGGGCCGTGTGGAGGAGCTGTTTTTT	CASSRLAGGRVEELFF
TRBV4-1	-	TRBJ1-4	-	TGCGCCAGCAGCCAAGTTAACAGCGGGGTGCCTAATGAAAAACTGTTTTTT	CASSQVNSGVPNEKLFF
TRBV5-1	TRBD2	TRBJ2-5	-	TGCGCCAGCAGCCCCTCGGCTAGCGGGGTCCAAGAGACCCAGTACTTC	CASSPSASGVQETQYF
TRBV25-1	-	TRBJ2-7	-	TGTGCCAGCAGTGATCCAGGGTTGTACGAGCAGTACTTC	CASSDPGLYEQYF
TRBV2	TRBD1	TRBJ1-2	-	TGTGCCAGCAGCAAGACAGGGGTCTATGGCTACACCTTC	CASSKTGVYGYTF
TRBV6-6	-	TRBJ2-2	-	TGTGCCAGCAGGTTTGGGACCGGGGAGCTGTTTTTT	CASRFGTGELFF
TRBV6-5	TRBD1	TRBJ1-6	-	TGTGCCAGCAGTTCGCCCCAGACAGGGTACAATTCACCCCTCCACTTT	CASSSPQTGYNSPLHF
TRBV7-2	TRBD2	TRBJ2-3	-	TGTGCCAGCAGCAGTAGCGGGAGTAGCACAGATACGCAGTATTTT	CASSSSGSSTDTQYF
TRBV10-1	-	TRBJ2-7	few	TGCGCCAGCAGTGAGGGGGCTCGGAACGAGCAGTACTTC	CASSEGARNEQYF
TRBV7-2	TRBD1	TRBJ1-2	-	TGTGCCAGCAGCGCGCAGGGGGAAACTGGCTACACCTTC	CASSAQGETGYTF
TRBV5-1	TRBD2	TRBJ2-7	many	TGCGCCAGCAGCCGCGAACCGACTAGCGGGACCACCGAGCAGTACTTC	CASSREPTSGTTEQYF
TRBV7-3	-	TRBJ2-5	few	TGTGCCAGCAGCTTTTCATCGCGGGGGACCCAGTACTTC	CASSFSSRGTQYF
TRBV29-1	-	TRBJ2-7	-	TGCAGCGTATGGGGGAGGGGGATTGCCCACGAGCAGTACTTC	CSVWGRGIAHEQYF
TRBV19	-	TRBJ1-2	-	TGTGCCAGTAGTATTGTCCAGCACGAACCTAACTATGGCTACACCTTC	CASSIVQHEPNYGYTF
TRBV6-5	TRBD1	TRBJ1-6	few	TGTGCCAGCAGCGTGGACAGGGTTAATTCACCCCTCCACTTT	CASSVDRVNSPLHF
TRBV5-4	-	TRBJ1-1	once	TGTGCCAGCAGCTTGCGAAGCCGGAACACTGAAGCTTTCTTT	CASSLRSRNTEAFF
TRBV6-5	-	TRBJ2-3	-	TGTGCCAGCAGTAGACAGTACTCTAGCACAGATACGCAGTATTTT	CASSRQYSSTDTQYF
TRBV10-3	-	TRBJ1-2	-	TGTGCCATCAGTGACCAGGGATATGGCTACACCTTC	CAISDQGYGYTF
TRBV30	-	TRBJ2-1	-	TGTGCCTGGGCTGACCGAACTCCCTACAATGAGCAGTTCTTC	CAWADRTPYNEQFF
TRBV4-2	TRBD1	TRBJ1-1	-	TGTGCCAGCAGCCAAGATTCAGACAGGGCACACACTGAAGCTTTCTTT	CASSQDSDRAHTEAFF
TRBV5-8	TRBD1	TRBJ2-7	once	TGTGCCAGCAGCACCTCGGCCGGGACAGGGGCACAACAGCAGTACTTC	CASSTSAGTGAQQQYF
TRBV30	TRBD1	TRBJ1-2	once	TGTGCCTGGAGTGTACTGACAGGGATCCCTGCGGCTAACTATGGCTACACCTTC	CAWSVLTGIPAANYGYTF
TRBV9	-	TRBJ1-6	-	TGTGCCAGCAGCGGGGTGGGGAATTCACCCCTCCACTTT	CASSGVGNSPLHF
TRBV29-1	-	TRBJ2-3	once	TGCAGCGCACGGGGGGCTGGCACAGATACGCAGTATTTT	CSARGAGTDTQYF
TRBV30	TRBD2	TRBJ2-4	-	TGTGCCTGGAGACTAGCGGGCAGCCCGACTGAATTC	CAWRLAGSPTEF
TRBV25-1	TRBD2	TRBJ2-3	few	TGTGCCAGCAGTGACGGGGGGAGCACAGATACGCAGTATTTT	CASSDGGSTDTQYF
TRBV7-2	-	TRBJ2-1	few	TGTGCCAGCAGCTTAGGGGTAGGCTACAATGAGCAGTTCTTC	CASSLGVGYNEQFF
TRBV9	-	TRBJ2-7	-	TGTGCCAGCAGCCAAGGATTCTACGAGCAGTACTTC	CASSQGFYEQYF
TRBV30	-	TRBJ2-3	-	TGTGCCTGGAATCCAGGGGCTGCAGATACGCAGTATTTT	CAWNPGAADTQYF
TRBV7-9	TRBD1	TRBJ1-6	-	TGTGCCAGCATGGAGGGGGCCAAAAATTCACCCCTCCACTTT	CASMEGAKNSPLHF
TRBV5-1	-	TRBJ2-5	few	TGCGCCAGCAGCTTGGTGGTAAGGACTTTACAAGAGACCCAGTACTTC	CASSLVVRTLQETQYF
TRBV7-9	-	TRBJ1-2	-	TGTGCCAGCAGCTTAAAGACAGCCCCATCCTCTGGCTACACCTTC	CASSLKTAPSSGYTF
TRBV6-1	TRBD2	TRBJ2-7	-	TGTGCCAGCAGTGAATGGGGCGGGAGGACCTACGAGCAGTACTTC	CASSEWGGRTYEQYF